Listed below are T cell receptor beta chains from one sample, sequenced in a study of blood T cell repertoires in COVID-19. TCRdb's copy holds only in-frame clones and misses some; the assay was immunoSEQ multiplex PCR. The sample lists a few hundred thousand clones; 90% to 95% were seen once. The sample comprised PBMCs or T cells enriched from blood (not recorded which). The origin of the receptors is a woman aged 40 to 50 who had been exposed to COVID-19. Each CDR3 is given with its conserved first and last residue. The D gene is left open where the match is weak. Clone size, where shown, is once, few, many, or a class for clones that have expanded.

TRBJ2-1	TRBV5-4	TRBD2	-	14	TGTGCCAGCAGCCGAGGACTAGCCAACAATGAGCAGTTCTTC	CASSRGLANNEQFF
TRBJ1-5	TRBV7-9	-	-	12	TGTGCCAGCAGCTTAGCTAGTCAGCCCCAGCATTTT	CASSLASQPQHF
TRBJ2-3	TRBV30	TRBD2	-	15	TGTGCCTGGAACGGCGTCGGCGGGAGGGCAAGTACGCAGTATTTT	CAWNGVGGRASTQYF
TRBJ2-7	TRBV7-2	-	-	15	TGTGCCAGCAGCTTACGTATCCCGGGTTCTTACGAGCAGTACTTC	CASSLRIPGSYEQYF
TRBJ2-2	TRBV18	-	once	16	TGTGCCAGCTCACCATTACCGGGGACACCCACCGGGGAGCTGTTTTTT	CASSPLPGTPTGELFF
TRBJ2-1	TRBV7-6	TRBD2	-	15	TGTGCCAGCAGCCGACGCGGGGGGGCCTACAATGAGCAGTTCTTC	CASSRRGGAYNEQFF
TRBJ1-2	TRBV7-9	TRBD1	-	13	TGTGCCAGCAGCTTAAGGGACAGTTACGGCTACACCTTC	CASSLRDSYGYTF
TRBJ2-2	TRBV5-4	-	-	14	TGTGCCAGCAGCCGAGGAGTCTACACCGGGGAGCTGTTTTTT	CASSRGVYTGELFF
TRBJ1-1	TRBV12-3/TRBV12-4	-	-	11	TGTGCCAGCACCTCAGCGGGGGAAGCTTTCTTT	CASTSAGEAFF
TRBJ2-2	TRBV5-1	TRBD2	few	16	TGCGCCAGCAGCCGCTTAGCGGGGGGGAACACCGGGGAGCTGTTTTTT	CASSRLAGGNTGELFF
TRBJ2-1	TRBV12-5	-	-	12	TGTGCTAGTGCCCCCGAGTATAATGAGCAGTTCTTC	CASAPEYNEQFF
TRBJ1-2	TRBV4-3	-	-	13	TGCGCCAGCAGCCAAGTCAGGGACTATGGCTACACCTTC	CASSQVRDYGYTF
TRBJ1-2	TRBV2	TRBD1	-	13	TGTGCCAGCAGGGATCTACGACAGGGCCATTGGAACTTC	CASRDLRQGHWNF
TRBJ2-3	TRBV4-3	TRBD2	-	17	TGCGCCAGCAGCCAAGAAGCGGGAGGTTCTGGCACAGATACGCAGTATTTT	CASSQEAGGSGTDTQYF
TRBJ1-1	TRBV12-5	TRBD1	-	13	TGTGCTAGTGGTTCGTGGGGACAGGGGGGAACTTTCTTT	CASGSWGQGGTFF
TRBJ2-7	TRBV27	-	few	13	TGTGCCAGCAGTTTTCGGGGCTCCTACGAGCAGTACTTC	CASSFRGSYEQYF
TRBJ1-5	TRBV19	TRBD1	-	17	TGTGCCAGTAGTTTGGGCCAGGGGGCTAGGAGCAATCAGCCCCAGCATTTT	CASSLGQGARSNQPQHF
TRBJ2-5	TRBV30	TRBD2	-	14	TGTGCCTGGAGTGTACCCGGGGGGCAAGAGACCCAGTACTTC	CAWSVPGGQETQYF
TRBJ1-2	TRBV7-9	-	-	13	TGTGCCAGCAGCTTGGGCGGAGGAGAAGGCTACACCTTC	CASSLGGGEGYTF
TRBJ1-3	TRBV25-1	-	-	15	TGTGCCAGCGGCGAGGGGGTTTGGGGTGGAAACACCATATATTTT	CASGEGVWGGNTIYF
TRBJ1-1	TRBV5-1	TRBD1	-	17	TGCGCCAGCAGCTTGGTAGGAGGAGGGGGCCTGAACACTGAAGCTTTCTTT	CASSLVGGGGLNTEAFF
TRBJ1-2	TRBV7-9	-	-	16	TGTGCCAGCAGCTTAGCGAAGAGCAGGCTTAACTATGGCTACACCTTC	CASSLAKSRLNYGYTF
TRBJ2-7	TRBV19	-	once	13	TGTGCCAGTAGTCGCCAAACAGGGTACGAGCAGTACTTC	CASSRQTGYEQYF
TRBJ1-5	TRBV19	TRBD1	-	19	TGTGCCAGTAGTATATTAGCCGGACAGGGGGAACGCGGCAATCAGCCCCAGCATTTT	CASSILAGQGERGNQPQHF
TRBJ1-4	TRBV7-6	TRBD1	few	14	TGTGCCAGCAGCTTATCGACAGGGTTTGAAAAACTGTTTTTT	CASSLSTGFEKLFF
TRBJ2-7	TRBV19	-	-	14	TGTGCCAGTAGTCTGAGATCTACCCCCTACGAGCAGTACTTC	CASSLRSTPYEQYF
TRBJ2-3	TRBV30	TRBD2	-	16	TGTGCCTGGAGTGTTGGGGCGGGAGGGGGTATAGATACGCAGTATTTT	CAWSVGAGGGIDTQYF
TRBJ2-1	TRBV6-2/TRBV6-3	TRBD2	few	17	TGTGCCAGCAGCCCCCCCTCTAGCGGATTCTCCTACAATGAGCAGTTCTTC	CASSPPSSGFSYNEQFF
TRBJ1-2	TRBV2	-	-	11	TGTGCCAGCAGTGTTTCCTCGGGCTACACCTTC	CASSVSSGYTF
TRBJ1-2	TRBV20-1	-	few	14	TGCAGTGCTAGTTACGTCCGGGGGGGGCACGGCTACACCTTC	CSASYVRGGHGYTF
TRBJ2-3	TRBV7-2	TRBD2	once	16	TGTGCCAGCAGCCCCCGACTAGCGGGGAACACAGATACGCAGTATTTT	CASSPRLAGNTDTQYF
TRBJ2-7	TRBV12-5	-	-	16	TGTGCTAGTGGTTTGGTTCTCAACGGACGGGGCTACGAGCAGTACTTC	CASGLVLNGRGYEQYF
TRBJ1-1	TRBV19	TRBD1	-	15	TGTGCCAGTAGTGCGCGGGACAGGGCCGGGGTTGAGACTTTCTTT	CASSARDRAGVETFF
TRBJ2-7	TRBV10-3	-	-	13	TGTGCCATCAGTGAGCGACAGGCCTACGAGCAGTACTTC	CAISERQAYEQYF
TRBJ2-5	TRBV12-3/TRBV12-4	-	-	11	TGTGCCAGCAGGCAGGGGGAGACCCAGTACTTC	CASRQGETQYF
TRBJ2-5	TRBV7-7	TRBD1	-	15	TGTGCTAGCAGCCCCACCGACAGGGTTGAAGAGACCCAGTACTTC	CASSPTDRVEETQYF
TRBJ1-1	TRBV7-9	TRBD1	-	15	TGTGCCAGCAGCATCGCCGGGACAGGGAACACTGAAGCTTTCTTT	CASSIAGTGNTEAFF
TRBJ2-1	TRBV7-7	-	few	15	TGTGCTAGCAGCTCCAGGGCGAGCTCCTACAATGAGCAGTTCTTC	CASSSRASSYNEQFF
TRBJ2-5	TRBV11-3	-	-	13	TGTGCCAGCAGCTTAGGACTAGAAGAGACCCAGTACTTC	CASSLGLEETQYF
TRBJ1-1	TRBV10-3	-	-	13	TGTGCCATCAGTGGGGAGATGAACACTGAAGCTTTCTTT	CAISGEMNTEAFF
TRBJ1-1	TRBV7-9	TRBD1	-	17	TGTGCCAGCAGCCACCCGACAGGGCCAGATATGAACACTGAAGCTTTCTTT	CASSHPTGPDMNTEAFF
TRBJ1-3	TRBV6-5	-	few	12	TGTGCCAGCAACACCCGTGGAAACACCATATATTTT	CASNTRGNTIYF
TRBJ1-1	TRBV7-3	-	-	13	TGTGCCAGCAGCTTGGGAGGAGTTACTGAAGCTTTCTTT	CASSLGGVTEAFF
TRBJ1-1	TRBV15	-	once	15	TGTGCCACCAGCAGAGGAGACAACAGGAACACTGAAGCTTTCTTT	CATSRGDNRNTEAFF
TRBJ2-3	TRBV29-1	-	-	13	TGCAGCGTCGTACAGGGTAGCACAGATACGCAGTATTTT	CSVVQGSTDTQYF
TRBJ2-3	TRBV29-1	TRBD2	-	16	TGCAGCGTTTTGGGTCGAGCTAGCGGGGGAACAGATACGCAGTATTTT	CSVLGRASGGTDTQYF
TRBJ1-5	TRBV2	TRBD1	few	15	TGTGCCAGCAGCGGGACAGCTACGGGCAATCAGCCCCAGCATTTT	CASSGTATGNQPQHF
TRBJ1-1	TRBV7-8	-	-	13	TGTGCCAGCAGCGGAAACAGGGACATCGGTGCTTTCTTT	CASSGNRDIGAFF
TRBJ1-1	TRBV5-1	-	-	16	TGCGCCAGCAGCCCCAGGAGGGCACCACTGAACACTGAAGCTTTCTTT	CASSPRRAPLNTEAFF
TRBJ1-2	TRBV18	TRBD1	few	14	TGTGCCAGCTCACCCCGGGACAGGGGGCCCGGCTACACCTTC	CASSPRDRGPGYTF
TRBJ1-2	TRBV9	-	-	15	TGTGCCAGCAGCGTAGGCAGGGTTTCTTACAGGGGCTACACCTTC	CASSVGRVSYRGYTF
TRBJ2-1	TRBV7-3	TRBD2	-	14	TGTGCCAGCAGCTTATCGGGGGGGCTCAATGAGCAGTTCTTC	CASSLSGGLNEQFF
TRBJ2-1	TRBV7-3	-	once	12	TGTGCCAGCAGGTTCGTCTCCAATGAGCAGTTCTTC	CASRFVSNEQFF
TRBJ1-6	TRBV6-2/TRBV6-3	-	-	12	TGTGCCAGCAGTCGCCCCGGGACACCCCTCCACTTT	CASSRPGTPLHF
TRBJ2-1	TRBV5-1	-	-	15	TGCGCCAGCAGCTTGGGCGGGGAAGCCTACAATGAGCAGTTCTTC	CASSLGGEAYNEQFF
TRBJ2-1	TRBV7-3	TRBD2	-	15	TGTGCCAGCAGCGCTCGACTAGCGACCTACAATGAGCAGTTCTTC	CASSARLATYNEQFF
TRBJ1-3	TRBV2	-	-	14	TGTGCCAGCAGTCTGAGGGGACTCGCAAGGACCATATATTTT	CASSLRGLARTIYF
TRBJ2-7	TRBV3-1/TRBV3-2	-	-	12	TGTGCCAGCAGCCAGTCCAACTACGAGCAGTACTTC	CASSQSNYEQYF
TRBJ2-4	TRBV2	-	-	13	TGTGCCAGCAGGGTGGGCAGAGAAAACATTCAGTACTTC	CASRVGRENIQYF
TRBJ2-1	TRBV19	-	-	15	TGTGCCAGTAACCCAGGTGGGAGCTCCTACAATGAGCAGTTCTTC	CASNPGGSSYNEQFF